These T cell receptor beta chains were read from a single sample in a study of blood T cell repertoires in COVID-19. Assay used: immunoSEQ multiplex PCR; TCRdb lists only in-frame clones, some missing. Of under 8,500 clones listed, 70% to 90% are singletons. Sequenced input: peripheral blood. Receptors were obtained from a man between 65 and 85 years old with active COVID-19. Both conserved end residues are part of each CDR3. The D gene is left open where the match is weak. The size field is filled for only some rows; it gives once, few, many or a size class.

cdr3_aa cdr3_nt j_call clone_size d_call v_call
CASSFEGLEQYF TGTGCCAGCAGCTTTGAAGGACTCGAGCAGTACTTC TRBJ2-7 . . TRBV11-2
CASSLGRVSVFF TGTGCCAGTAGTTTGGGCAGGGTGAGTGTTTTCTTT TRBJ1-1 . . TRBV19
CASSQGSSPYNEQFF TGTGCCAGCAGCCAAGGAAGCTCTCCCTACAATGAGCAGTTCTTC TRBJ2-1 few . TRBV3-1/TRBV3-2
CASSQDPGGSVTDTQYF TGCGCCAGCAGCCAAGACCCGGGGGGCTCAGTCACAGATACGCAGTATTTT TRBJ2-3 . . TRBV4-3
CASSFGAGYEQYF TGTGCCAGCAGCTTCGGAGCAGGGTACGAGCAGTACTTC TRBJ2-7 . . TRBV7-3
CASSQDPSPIRDTQYF TGCGCCAGCAGCCAAGACCCTAGTCCCATCCGGGATACGCAGTATTTT TRBJ2-3 . . TRBV4-3
CSATTNEKLFF TGCAGTGCCACAACTAATGAAAAACTGTTTTTT TRBJ1-4 . . TRBV20-1
CASSLRGGPTGELFF TGTGCCAGCAGCTTGCGGGGAGGGCCCACCGGGGAGCTGTTTTTT TRBJ2-2 . TRBD2 TRBV5-6
CASSRGTSAGGYEQYF TGTGCCAGCAGCCGCGGGACTAGCGCAGGCGGCTACGAGCAGTACTTC TRBJ2-7 once TRBD2 TRBV7-9
CASSLRAGGYNEQFF TGTGCCAGCAGCTTGAGAGCGGGGGGTTACAATGAGCAGTTCTTC TRBJ2-1 . TRBD2 TRBV11-3
CASSRTGGTEAFF TGTGCCAGCAGCCGGACAGGGGGCACTGAAGCTTTCTTT TRBJ1-1 once TRBD1 TRBV7-8
CASSLLAGGRDTQYF TGTGCCAGCAGCTTACTAGCGGGGGGGCGAGATACGCAGTATTTT TRBJ2-3 once TRBD2 TRBV7-2
CASSYRERYTQYF TGTGCCAGCAGTTACCGGGAGCGGTATACGCAGTATTTT TRBJ2-3 . . TRBV6-5
CASSPGQPQETQYF TGCGCCAGCAGCCCGGGACAGCCACAAGAGACCCAGTACTTC TRBJ2-5 . TRBD1 TRBV5-1
CASREGTGNTGELFF TGTGCCAGCAGGGAGGGGACAGGGAACACCGGGGAGCTGTTTTTT TRBJ2-2 . TRBD1 TRBV6-5
CASSYRGAPNEQFF TGCGCCAGCAGCTACCGGGGGGCCCCGAATGAGCAGTTCTTC TRBJ2-1 . . TRBV5-1
CSVRQSGSDTQYF TGCAGCGTTCGACAGTCCGGCTCAGATACGCAGTATTTT TRBJ2-3 . . TRBV29-1